The entry below gives a single T cell receptor (beta chain) sequence along with its context. The data were produced by immunoSEQ multiplex PCR, yet TCRdb's version contains in-frame clones alone and is incomplete. In the table there are approximately 260,000 clones, about nine tenths of which are singletons. This specimen comes from a study of blood T cell repertoires in COVID-19. In the study overall: Sources were T cells, B-cell-depleted T cells, or PBMCs; the material itself was cDNA or gDNA.

The V and J ends lost 2 bases and 0 bases, in that order; junction bases with no gene match: 7. Germline V gives CDR1 SGHTA, CDR2 FQGTGA. The CDR3 totals 17 residues. The specimen sequenced was peripheral blood. This receptor was obtained from a woman aged 40 to 50 with acute or convalescent COVID-19. V is TRBV7-3 and J is TRBJ2-5; 9 bases are shared with TRBD2. CDR3 in DNA: TGTGCCAGCAGCTTATCGCCTAGCGGGGATAACCAAGAGACCCAGTACTTC. Its protein product is CASSLSPSGDNQETQYF. Complete variable domain (other parts from reference TRBV7-3 and TRBJ2-5): GAGVSQTPSNKVTEKGKYVELRCDPISGHTALYWYRQSLGQGPEFLIYFQGTGAADDSGLPNDRFFAVRPEGSVSTLKIQRTERGDSAVYLCASSLSPSGDNQETQYFGPGTRLLVL.